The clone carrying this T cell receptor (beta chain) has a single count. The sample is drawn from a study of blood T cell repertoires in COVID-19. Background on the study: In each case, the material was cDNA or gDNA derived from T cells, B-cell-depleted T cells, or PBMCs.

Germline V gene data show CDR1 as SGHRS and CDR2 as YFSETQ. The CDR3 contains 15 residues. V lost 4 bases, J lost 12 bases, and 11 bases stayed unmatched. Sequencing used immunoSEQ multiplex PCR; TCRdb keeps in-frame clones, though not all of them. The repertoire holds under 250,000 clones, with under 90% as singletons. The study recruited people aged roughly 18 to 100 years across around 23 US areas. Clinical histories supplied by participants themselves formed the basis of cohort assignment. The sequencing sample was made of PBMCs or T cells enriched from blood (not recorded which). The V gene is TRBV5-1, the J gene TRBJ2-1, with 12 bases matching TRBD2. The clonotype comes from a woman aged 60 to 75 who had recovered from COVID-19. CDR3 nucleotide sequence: TGCGCCAGCAGCAGGGGACTAGCGGGTCAGGATGGGCAGTTCTTC. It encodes CASSRGLAGQDGQFF.